A selection of T cell receptor beta chains follows, all from one sample in a study of T cells in Graves' hyperthyroidism and ophthalmopathy. TCRdb re-derived calls from the multiplex PCR reads in MiXCR, one entry per CDR3 protein. The sample includes about 690,000 distinct CDR3 sequences, 15% to 20% seen only once; the top ten take roughly 15%. Sequencing was carried out using blood. The receptors were sampled from a man aged 45-65 years with Graves' hyperthyroidism. Each CDR3 is given with its conserved first and last residue. A D gene is named only where the DNA matches it firmly. Some rows mark clone size as missing; the rest say once, few, many or name a class of expanded clone.

j_gene | v_gene | d_gene | abundance | CDR3nt | CDR3aa
TRBJ2-1 | TRBV12-3/TRBV12-4 | . | many | TGTGCCAGCAGGGCGGGGGCGGGAGAACCCTACAATGAGCAGTTCTTC | CASRAGAGEPYNEQFF
TRBJ2-3 | TRBV20-1 | TRBD2 | few | TGCAGTGCTTCCGGGACTAGCATCCCAGATACGCAGTATTTT | CSASGTSIPDTQYF
TRBJ1-2 | TRBV6-1 | TRBD1 | . | TGTGCCAGCAGGTCCCAAACAGGGGGCCGTTATGGCTACACCTTC | CASRSQTGGRYGYTF
TRBJ1-3 | TRBV6-2/TRBV6-3 | . | few | TGTGCCAGCACCCGAAGCGGCTCTGGAAACACCATATATTTT | CASTRSGSGNTIYF
TRBJ2-7 | TRBV7-2 | . | many | TGTGCCAGCAGCCTCACGCTGGGAGCGGGTGATCCAAAGCAGTACTTC | CASSLTLGAGDPKQYF
TRBJ1-1 | TRBV28 | TRBD1 | few | TGTGCCAGCGAACAGGGGGCGACGGTTGAAGCTTTCTTT | CASEQGATVEAFF
TRBJ1-2 | TRBV28 | . | . | TGTGCCAGCATCACCGGGGGCGCCGACTATGGCTACACCTTC | CASITGGADYGYTF
TRBJ2-1 | TRBV9 | . | . | TGTGCCAGCAGCGACATATCGAATGAGCAGTTCTTC | CASSDISNEQFF
TRBJ2-1 | TRBV20-1 | . | . | TGCAGTGCTCCGGGACACCGCAATGAGCAGTTCTTC | CSAPGHRNEQFF
TRBJ2-5 | TRBV10-3 | TRBD1 | many | TGTGCCATCAGGGGACAGATCCAAGAGACCCAGTACTTC | CAIRGQIQETQYF
TRBJ2-3 | TRBV29-1 | . | many | TGCAGCTCCCTGGGACCCAATCAGGATACGCAGTATTTT | CSSLGPNQDTQYF
TRBJ1-6 | TRBV7-8 | . | many | TGTGCCAGCAGCTTAGCCCTAGTGCACTGGGATTCACCCCTCCACTTT | CASSLALVHWDSPLHF
TRBJ2-5 | TRBV6-1 | TRBD1 | many | TGTGCCAGCAGAATCGACAGGGGGCGCCCAGAGACCCAGTACTTC | CASRIDRGRPETQYF
TRBJ1-2 | TRBV7-2 | TRBD1 | many | TGTGCCAGCAGCTCCCCGAGGGGCAGGGGGCGGTTTGGCTATGGCTACACCTTC | CASSSPRGRGRFGYGYTF
TRBJ2-1 | TRBV19 | TRBD2 | many | TGTGCCAGTAGTATAACTAGCGGGATCCCCTACAATGAGCAGTTCTTC | CASSITSGIPYNEQFF
TRBJ2-1 | TRBV30 | TRBD2 | many | TGTGCCTGGGCGACTAGCGGACAACTGACGGGGAGCCAGTTCTTC | CAWATSGQLTGSQFF
TRBJ2-2 | TRBV4-2 | TRBD2 | few | TGTGCCAGCAGCCGCTTCCCACTAGCGGGAGGGAGCGGGGAGCTGTTTTTT | CASSRFPLAGGSGELFF
TRBJ2-7 | TRBV29-1 | . | . | TGCAGCGTTGTGGGGACGGATCATTACGAGCAGTACTTC | CSVVGTDHYEQYF
TRBJ1-1 | TRBV5-1 | TRBD1 | many | TGCGCCAGCACCACCGGGACAGGGGAGAACACTGAAGCTTTCTTT | CASTTGTGENTEAFF
TRBJ1-4 | TRBV25-1 | . | . | TGTGCCAGCAAAATGGTTGGCGAAAAACTGTTTTTT | CASKMVGEKLFF
TRBJ2-3 | TRBV29-1 | TRBD1 | many | TGCAGCGTTCCGGGACAGGACACAGATACGCAGTATTTT | CSVPGQDTDTQYF
TRBJ1-1 | TRBV19 | TRBD1 | few | TGTGCCAGTAGTACCTTAGGACAGGGCGCCGGACCGAACACTGAAGCTTTCTTT | CASSTLGQGAGPNTEAFF
TRBJ2-3 | TRBV14 | . | many | TGTGCCAGCAGCCAGGACAGTGGCAGAGATACGCAGTATTTT | CASSQDSGRDTQYF
TRBJ2-7 | TRBV20-1 | TRBD1 | . | TGTAGTGCGTCCGGGACAGGCGTATTCTCCTACGAGCAGTACTTC | CSASGTGVFSYEQYF
TRBJ2-7 | TRBV18 | . | . | TGTGCCAGCGGGGGGCGATTCTACGAGCAGTACTTC | CASGGRFYEQYF
TRBJ1-5 | TRBV28 | . | many | TGTGCCAGCAGTCTCCCAGACCAGACCATTAGCAATCAGCCCCAGCATTTT | CASSLPDQTISNQPQHF
TRBJ1-1 | TRBV6-5 | . | few | TGTGCCAGCAGTTACTCGGCAGGTTTGGGCACTGAAGCTTTCTTT | CASSYSAGLGTEAFF
TRBJ2-5 | TRBV12-3/TRBV12-4 | TRBD2 | . | TGTGCCAGCAGTTTTTCTAGCGGGAGTTGGGAGACCCAGTACTTC | CASSFSSGSWETQYF
TRBJ2-3 | TRBV4-1 | TRBD2 | few | TGCGCCAGCAGCACGTATTCTCCAGCGGGAGGGCCAGGCGATACGCAGTATTTT | CASSTYSPAGGPGDTQYF
TRBJ1-5 | TRBV18 | . | many | TGTGCCAGCTCACCAATTTCACCGGACGGGGTTAGCAATCAGCCCCAGCATTTT | CASSPISPDGVSNQPQHF
TRBJ2-2 | TRBV6-1 | TRBD2 | many | TGTGCCTCGCGGCTAGCGGGAGGAGGAGGCGGGGAGCTGTTTTTT | CASRLAGGGGGELFF
TRBJ1-2 | TRBV5-1 | TRBD1 | many | TGCGCCAGCAGCCCGGACAGGCTTGGCTACACCTTC | CASSPDRLGYTF
TRBJ2-3 | TRBV28 | TRBD2 | many | TGTGCCAGCAGTTATCCGCGACTAGCGGGAGGGAGAGATACGCAGTATTTT | CASSYPRLAGGRDTQYF
TRBJ2-7 | TRBV6-1 | . | many | TGTGCCAGCAGTCAACCAGGGTTGTTTGGAGGGGAGCAGTACTTC | CASSQPGLFGGEQYF
TRBJ2-5 | TRBV6-1 | . | . | TGTGCCAGCAGCAGGGGCAGAGGAGTAAAGACCCAGTACTTC | CASSRGRGVKTQYF
TRBJ2-1 | TRBV6-2/TRBV6-3 | . | many | TGTGCCAGCAGTTTGGACGAGCGGCTTTACAATGAGCAGTTCTTC | CASSLDERLYNEQFF
TRBJ1-6 | TRBV20-1 | TRBD1 | many | TGCAGTGCCCCGGGGGGAGGACAGGGGCGCAATTCACCCCTCCACTTT | CSAPGGGQGRNSPLHF
TRBJ2-5 | TRBV27 | . | once | TGTGCCAGCAGTCCCCATGGCAGGGTAGAGACCCAGTACTTC | CASSPHGRVETQYF
TRBJ2-2 | TRBV25-1 | TRBD1 | few | TGTGCCAGCAGGCAGTCGGGACAGATCACCGGGGAGCTGTTTTTT | CASRQSGQITGELFF
TRBJ1-2 | TRBV13 | TRBD1 | many | TGTGCCAGCAGGACGACAGGGAACTATGGCTACACCTTC | CASRTTGNYGYTF
TRBJ2-1 | TRBV25-1 | TRBD2 | few | TGTGCCAGCAGTGACCCGCCGGGCGGGAGGGTCGAGCAGTTCTTC | CASSDPPGGRVEQFF
TRBJ1-6 | TRBV2 | . | many | TGTGCCAGCAACAGGGATAATTCACCCCTCCACTTT | CASNRDNSPLHF
TRBJ1-2 | TRBV30 | . | . | TGTGCCTGGAGCCAGGGCAGGGTTGGCGGCTACACCTTC | CAWSQGRVGGYTF
TRBJ1-1 | TRBV3-1 | . | . | TGTGCCAGCAGCCAAGCAGGGAGGGACACTGAAGCTTTCTTT | CASSQAGRDTEAFF
TRBJ1-5 | TRBV6-2/TRBV6-3 | . | few | TGTGCCAGCAGAGCATTAACGGGGGGGTTGGATCAGCCCCAGCATTTT | CASRALTGGLDQPQHF
TRBJ2-3 | TRBV3-1 | . | few | TGTGCCAGCAGCTCCCTGGATAGCCGGGAGTCAGATACGCAGTATTTT | CASSSLDSRESDTQYF
TRBJ1-2 | TRBV6-1 | TRBD1 | many | TGTGCCAGCATAAAAAGAGCGAGGTCACAGGGGACTGCTGGCTACACCTTC | CASIKRARSQGTAGYTF
TRBJ2-7 | TRBV11-2 | . | many | TGTGCCAGCAGCCTCGACCTGAACAGGGTCGAGCAGTACTTC | CASSLDLNRVEQYF
TRBJ1-1 | TRBV30 | TRBD1 | few | TGTGCCTGGAGTCTCCCCGTCATTCGGACAGGGGGTGGAAGAAGGGAAGCTTTCTTT | CAWSLPVIRTGGGRREAFF
TRBJ2-2 | TRBV19 | . | few | TGTGCCAGTAGCCAAGCAACAACGACCGGGGAGCTGTTTTTT | CASSQATTTGELFF
TRBJ1-5 | TRBV4-1 | . | . | TGCGCCAGCAGCCAAAAGGGGTGGGGGAACAATCAGCCCCAGCATTTT | CASSQKGWGNNQPQHF
TRBJ1-1 | TRBV12-3/TRBV12-4 | TRBD1 | many | TGTGCCAGCACCCCGACAGGGGTGAACACTGAAGCTTTCTTT | CASTPTGVNTEAFF
TRBJ2-7 | TRBV20-1 | . | few | TGCAGTGCTACAAAGAGGTCCGACGAGCAGTACTTC | CSATKRSDEQYF
TRBJ1-1 | TRBV28 | TRBD1 | many | TGTGCCAGCAGTTCAGGGGGCACTGAAGCTTTCTTT | CASSSGGTEAFF